The next 10 T cell receptor beta chains were all read from a single sample in a study of blood T cells in healthy people across ages. Sample-barcoded 5' priming and a J-beta primer mix drove a second PCR of about 6 to 12 cycles. One entry per CDR3 protein results from TCRdb running MiXCR on the 5' RACE reads. The data contain roughly 2 million distinct CDR3 sequences, 49% of them singletons. Sequencing used blood. The receptors were gathered from a woman in her 40s in good health.

The chain recombines TRBV20-1 with TRBJ1-5, with D perhaps matching TRBD1 (6 bases). V was trimmed by 6 bases and J by 5 bases, leaving 17 bases between them. The CDR3 has 14 amino acids. Germline CDR1 reads DFQATT; CDR2 reads SNEGSKA (reference sequence). CDR3 nucleotide sequence: TGCAGTGCCCCTCTACAGGGAGCTTATCAGCCCCAGCATTTT. Protein: CSAPLQGAYQPQHF.

The chain recombines TRBV20-1 with TRBJ2-1, with 7 positions matching TRBD2. The CDR3 totals 14 residues. Germline loops: CDR1 DFQATT, CDR2 SNEGSKA (reference sequence). After removal of 3 bases from V and 7 bases from J, the junction contained 9 bases not matched to a gene. The CDR3 sequence: CSARAGAGRNEQFF. CDR3 sequence (DNA): TGCAGTGCTAGGGCGGGAGCAGGGAGAAATGAGCAGTTCTTC.

This clonotype showed up just a few times. This chain joins TRBV29-1 and TRBJ2-3, with a weak D call TRBD2 (5 bases). The CDR3 length is 14 residues. Trimming removed 4 bases at V and 1 base at J, with 12 bases between. The germline V gene encodes CDR1 SQVTM and CDR2 ANQGSEA. The CDR3, as DNA: TGCAGCGTTGCCGGGGATTTAGGCACAGATACGCAGTATTTT. Encoded protein: CSVAGDLGTDTQYF.

This clonotype was seen only once. The chain carries TRBV13 and TRBJ1-2, with a tentative D call TRBD1 (6 bases). The CDR3 is 13 residues long. Trimming shortened V by 5 bases and J by 6 bases, and 13 bases separated the two germline ends. The germline V gene has CDR1 PRHDT and CDR2 FYEKMQ (reference sequence). CDR3 sequence (DNA): TGTGCCAGCAGCCTCGGACAGATGAATGGCTACACCTTC. It yields the protein CASSLGQMNGYTF.

A single count supports this clonotype. The chain couples TRBV20-1 to TRBJ1-4; 7 bases map to TRBD1. Trimming at V came to 3 bases and at J to 1 base, leaving 11 bases not matched to a gene. Looked up from germline, CDR1 is DFQATT and CDR2 is SNEGSKA (reference sequence). The length of the CDR3 is 17 residues. The CDR3 protein is CSASSYRGLETNEKLFF. The CDR3 DNA is TGCAGTGCTAGTTCTTACAGGGGTTTGGAAACTAATGAAAAACTGTTTTTT.

The chain joins TRBV24-1 to TRBJ2-1; tentatively, D is TRBD1 (5 bases). The J call may be faulty, since TRBJ2-7 better matches the DNA end. The CDR3 is 15 amino acids. From germline, CDR1 is KGHDR and CDR2 SFDVKD. CDR3 in DNA: TGTGCCACCAGTCAGGGAACGAACTCCTACAATGAGCAGTACTTC. Its protein product is CATSQGTNSYNEQYF.

This clonotype was recorded a few times. The chain couples TRBV2 to TRBJ2-1; D call uncertain. Trimming took 4 bases from V and 1 from J, leaving 14 bases between them. Germline-derived CDR1 and CDR2 are SNHLY and FYNNEI. CDR3 size: 16 residues. CDR3 in amino acids: CASSARTRISYNEQFF. CDR3 nucleotide sequence: TGTGCCAGCAGTGCCCGGACGCGGATTTCCTACAATGAGCAGTTCTTC.

The chain employs TRBV15 and TRBJ2-1; 7 bases fit TRBD1. Germline V gene lookup returns CDR1 LNHNV and CDR2 YYDKDF (reference sequence). V gave up 2 bases and J gave up 9 bases; unmatched junction bases: 13. The CDR3 has 16 amino acids. For the CDR3, the DNA is TGTGCCACCAGCAGACCATTGGGACAGTTGGTGGGTGAGCAGTTCTTC. It is translated as CATSRPLGQLVGEQFF. The full variable domain, in which reference TRBV15 and TRBJ2-1 provide the parts outside the CDR3, is DAMVIQNPRYQVTQFGKPVTLSCSQTLNHNVMYWYQQKSSQAPKLLFHYYDKDFNNEADTPDNFQSRRPNTSFCFLDIRSPGLGDTAMYLCATSRPLGQLVGEQFFGPGTRLTVL.

Only a few counts were recorded for this clonotype. The V gene is TRBV7-3, the J gene TRBJ2-1; a possible D gene is TRBD1 (6 bases). The CDR3 runs to 14 residues. V lost 5 bases and J 9 bases, leaving 17 bases between the germline ends. The germline V gene has CDR1 SGHTA and CDR2 FQGTGA. CDR3 amino acids: CASSPGQPIVEQFF. The CDR3 DNA is TGTGCCAGCAGCCCCGGACAGCCTATTGTTGAGCAGTTCTTC.

This chain joins TRBV24-1 and TRBJ2-3, with 10 positions matching TRBD1. Germline-derived CDR1 and CDR2 are KGHDR and SFDVKD. There are 18 residues in the CDR3. The trim removed 4 bases at V and 1 base at J, leaving 10 bases unmatched. In DNA form, the CDR3 reads TGTGCCACCAGTGACGGTGGGACAGGGGTACGTGGCACAGATACGCAGTATTTT. It specifies CATSDGGTGVRGTDTQYF.